These 13 T cell receptor beta chains share one sample of origin, sequenced in a study of low-dose radiotherapy and immunotherapy resistance in tumors. TRAV- and TRBV-specific primers were used for first-strand cDNA, which covered alpha and beta chains. The TCRs were subjected to amplification over approximately 20 PCR cycles employing a constant-region primer in conjunction with a V-primer adapter. TCRdb processed the reads anew with MiXCR; each CDR3 protein has one entry. The sample has approximately 91,000 distinct CDR3 sequences, roughly 20% seen once. As for time point: after trial treatment. Treatment noted: LDRT plus nivolumab, ipilimumab, low-dose cyclophosphamide and aspirin (RACIN trial). The sequences come from PBMCs, collected after low-dose radiotherapy plus immunotherapy. These receptors originate from a female donor with ovarian cancer.

In its sample, this clonotype was seen many times. The chain employs TRBV5-5 and TRBJ1-1; maybe TRBD1 (5 bases). V was clipped by 2 bases and J by 1 base, with 12 bases between them. There are 15 residues in the CDR3. The germline V gene has CDR1 SGHKS and CDR2 YYEKEE (reference sequence). This CDR3 is CASSLSQAPNTEAFF. CDR3 bases: TGTGCCAGCAGCTTATCACAGGCCCCGAACACTGAAGCTTTCTTT.

At least ten counts were recorded for this clonotype. The V call is TRBV7-9, the J call TRBJ2-1, with D uncertain. Germline assignment: CDR1 SEHNR and CDR2 FQNEAQ (reference sequence). V dropped 1 base and J dropped 2 bases, with 12 bases sitting between them. The CDR3 spans 16 residues. CDR3 protein: CASSLGSGGTYNEQFF. DNA for the CDR3: TGTGCCAGCAGCTTAGGGTCAGGTGGGACCTACAATGAGCAGTTCTTC.

As concerns this clonotype: One end of the junction fails to match germline, which may point to a read error. This chain joins TRBV12-3 or TRBV12-4 and TRBJ2-1; 7 bases are shared with TRBD2. This CDR3 comprises 11 residues. This CDR3 reads CASSLAGGQIF. In DNA form, the CDR3 reads TGTGCCAGCAGTTTAGCGGGAGGGCAGATCTTC.

This clonotype was counted ten times or more. The chain recombines TRBV5-4 with TRBJ2-5; 13 nucleotides agree with TRBD2. The germline CDR1 and CDR2 sequences are SGHNT and YYREEE (reference sequence). V shed 5 bases and J 2 bases; nucleotides not matched to a gene: 9. CDR3 size: 17 residues. CDR3: CASSWGTSGGAQETQYF. The CDR3 DNA reads TGTGCCAGCAGTTGGGGAACTAGCGGGGGGGCACAAGAGACCCAGTACTTC.

This clonotype was picked up many times. The gene calls are TRBV6-6 and TRBJ2-1; D gene uncertain. Between the trimmed V and J ends, which lost 4 bases and 15 bases, there was a span of 13 bases. From germline, CDR1 is MNHNY and CDR2 SVGAGI (reference sequence). CDR3 length equals 11 residues. CDR3 loop: CASSSQIGRFF. The CDR3 DNA is TGTGCCAGCAGTTCCCAAATAGGCCGGTTCTTC.

This clonotype was detected many times. The chain employs TRBV19 and TRBJ1-6; 8 bases line up with TRBD1. The junction had 10 bases not matched to a gene; V was cut back by 8 bases and J by 7 bases. Germline loops: CDR1 LNHDA, CDR2 SQIVND (reference sequence). CDR3 length: 15 residues. For the CDR3, the DNA is TGTGCCAGTGAAGTCGGACAGGGAGGAAATTCACCCCTCCACTTT. Its protein is CASEVGQGGNSPLHF.

This clonotype was observed at least ten times. The V and J genes are TRBV4-3 and TRBJ2-7; D unresolved. The CDR3 loop spans 14 amino acids. With 5 bases removed from V and 3 bases from J, the gap between germline ends came to 14 bases. The germline gives CDR1 LGHNA, CDR2 YSLEER. CDR3 in amino acids: CASSRLASSYEQYF. The CDR3 bases are TGCGCCAGCAGCAGATTAGCCTCTAGCTACGAGCAGTACTTC.

This clonotype was recorded many times. V gene TRBV6-1 combines with J gene TRBJ2-4; D not certain. Germline V gene lookup returns CDR1 MNHNS and CDR2 SASEGT. The length of the CDR3 is 12 residues. V gave up 2 bases and J gave up 10 bases, with 9 bases separating them. CDR3 sequence (DNA): TGTGCCAGCAGTGAAAAGGGTCAAATTCAGTACTTC. As protein: CASSEKGQIQYF.

This clonotype has at least ten counts. The J gene is TRBJ2-2, the V gene TRBV7-2, with D possibly TRBD2 on 6 matching bases. Trimming removed 4 bases at V and 1 base at J, with 10 bases between. Germline V lookup: CDR1 SGHTA, CDR2 FQGNSA. The CDR3 is 15 residues long. CDR3 sequence reads: CASSWGTLNTGELFF. The DNA of the CDR3 is TGTGCCAGCAGCTGGGGGACTCTGAACACCGGGGAGCTGTTTTTT.

V usage is TRBV2 and J usage is TRBJ2-7, with D perhaps matching TRBD2 (7 bases). The V gene lost 6 bases and the J gene lost 2 bases, with 23 bases spanning the gap. The CDR3 is 17 amino acids. Per the germline V gene, CDR1 is SNHLY and CDR2 is FYNNEI. The CDR3: CASRRGGVGPGPYEQYF. CDR3 sequence (DNA): TGTGCCAGCAGGAGGGGGGGCGTGGGCCCTGGGCCCTACGAGCAGTACTTC.

This clonotype was counted at least ten times. The chain links TRBV30 to TRBJ2-1, with D uncertain. Germline V gene lookup returns CDR1 GTSNPN and CDR2 SVGIG (reference sequence). CDR3 length equals 12 residues. V was trimmed by 4 bases and J by 10 bases, leaving 14 bases between them. The DNA for the CDR3 is TGTGCCTGGACCGAAGGGATCAGCGAGCAGTTCTTC. Protein sequence: CAWTEGISEQFF.

This clonotype has a count of ten or more. V gene TRBV27 combines with J gene TRBJ1-5, with 10 bases lining up with TRBD1. This CDR3 region has 14 residues. The ends lost 6 bases at V and 4 bases at J; junction bases unmatched: 3. Germline V gene data show CDR1 as MNHEY and CDR2 as SMNVEV (reference sequence). DNA of the CDR3: TGTGCCAGCAGCTGGACAGGGGGTAATCAGCCCCAGCATTTT. Residues: CASSWTGGNQPQHF.

This clonotype appeared a few times. V is TRBV18 and J is TRBJ1-4; TRBD1 matches 8 bases. Germline V gives CDR1 KGHSH, CDR2 LQKENI. V gave up 1 base and J gave up 8 bases; unmatched junction bases: 3. The CDR3 consists of 14 residues. The CDR3 is CASSPRTGQEKLFF. In nucleotides, the CDR3 is TGTGCCAGCTCACCACGGACAGGGCAAGAAAAACTGTTTTTT.